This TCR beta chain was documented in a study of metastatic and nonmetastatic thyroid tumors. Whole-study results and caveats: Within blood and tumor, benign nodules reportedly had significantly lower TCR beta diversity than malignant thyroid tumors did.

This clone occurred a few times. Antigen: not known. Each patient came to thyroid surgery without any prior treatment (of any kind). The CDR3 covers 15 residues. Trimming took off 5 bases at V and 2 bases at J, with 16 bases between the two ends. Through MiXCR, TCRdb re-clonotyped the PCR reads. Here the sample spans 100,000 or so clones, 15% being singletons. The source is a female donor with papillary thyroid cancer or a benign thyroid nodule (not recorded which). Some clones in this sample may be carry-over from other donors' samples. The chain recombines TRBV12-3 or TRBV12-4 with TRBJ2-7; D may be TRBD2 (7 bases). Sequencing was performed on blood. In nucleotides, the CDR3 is TGTGCCAGCAGTCTCCTAGGGGGAGGGCCCTACGAGCAGTACTTC. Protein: CASSLLGGGPYEQYF.